The 19 T cell receptor beta chains in this list originate from one sample, sequenced in a study of blood T cell repertoires in COVID-19. Some clones are missing from TCRdb's copy, which holds only in-frame ones; the method was immunoSEQ multiplex PCR. The sample contains approximately 260,000 clones, 85% to 95% of which appear only once. Sequencing input: PBMCs or T cells enriched from blood (not recorded which). Receptors were obtained from a woman aged 18-35 years who had recovered from COVID-19.

The chain couples TRBV4-2 to TRBJ2-7; D is unresolved. The CDR3 runs 13 residues. Per germline, CDR1 LGHNA and CDR2 YNFKEQ. The V gene lost 3 bases and the J gene lost 4 bases, with 10 bases spanning the gap. The CDR3 DNA follows: TGTGCCAGCAGCCAGCCCGGAGTGTACGAGCAGTACTTC. Protein: CASSQPGVYEQYF.

Only a few counts were recorded for this clone. The chain recombines TRBV13 with TRBJ1-4; perhaps TRBD1 as D (5 bases). The V end was cut by 1 base, the J end by 6 bases, with 9 bases between. This CDR3 contains 14 residues. Germline assignment: CDR1 PRHDT and CDR2 FYEKMQ (reference sequence). In nucleotides, the CDR3 is TGTGCCAGCAGCTTAGCAGGGATGGATGAAAAACTGTTTTTT. This sequence encodes CASSLAGMDEKLFF.

J is TRBJ1-1 and V is TRBV2; TRBD1 matches 7 bases. Germline values: CDR1 SNHLY, CDR2 FYNNEI. The CDR3 runs to 14 residues. The V segment lost 6 bases and the J segment 5 bases; nucleotides outside the gene matches: 9. This CDR3 is CASRRGPRTTEAFF. In nucleotides, the CDR3 is TGTGCCAGCAGGAGGGGGCCTCGGACGACTGAAGCTTTCTTT.

V gene TRBV7-9 combines with J gene TRBJ1-2; TRBD1 agrees at 7 bases. The CDR3 sequence is 14 residues long. V dropped 5 bases and J dropped 8; count of bases not matched to a gene: 11. Germline lookup yields CDR1 SEHNR and CDR2 FQNEAQ (reference sequence). The CDR3 DNA reads as TGTGCCAGCAGCGAGGGACAGCTGTTTGGGGGCTACACCTTC. Its protein is CASSEGQLFGGYTF.

The rearrangement joins TRBV5-5 to TRBJ1-5; possibly TRBD1 for D (5 bases). Trimming took 4 bases from V and 0 from J, leaving 11 bases between them. This CDR3 region has 15 residues. The germline CDR1 and CDR2 sequences are SGHKS and YYEKEE (reference sequence). The CDR3 sequence is CASSRGHNSNQPQHF. CDR3 nucleotides: TGTGCCAGCAGCCGAGGACATAATAGCAATCAGCCCCAGCATTTT. The variable domain in full, with the rest retrieved from reference TRBV5-5 and TRBJ1-5, is DAGVTQSPTHLIKTRGQQVTLRCSPISGHKSVSWYQQVLGQGPQFIFQYYEKEERGRGNFPDRFSARQFPNYSSELNVNALLLGDSALYLCASSRGHNSNQPQHFGDGTRLSIL.

V gene TRBV5-6 combines with J gene TRBJ2-3, with D unresolved. Per germline, CDR1 SGHDT and CDR2 YYEEEE. The CDR3 loop spans 12 amino acids. The V gene lost 3 bases and the J gene lost 0 bases, with 2 bases spanning the gap. CDR3 in amino acids: CASSSSTDTQYF. In DNA, the CDR3 is TGTGCCAGCAGCTCAAGCACAGATACGCAGTATTTT.

The V gene is TRBV7-9, the J gene TRBJ1-2; TRBD1 agrees at 7 bases. This CDR3 is built from 15 residues. Germline CDR1 SEHNR, CDR2 FQNEAQ (reference sequence). The trim removed 3 bases at V and 4 bases at J, leaving 8 bases unmatched. CDR3 region: CASSFAGTDLYGYTF. In DNA form, the CDR3 reads TGTGCCAGCAGCTTCGCCGGGACAGACCTCTATGGCTACACCTTC.

The chain joins TRBV19 to TRBJ2-2; TRBD2 might be the D (5 bases). V shed 0 bases and J shed 5 bases, with 13 bases lying between them. This CDR3 is built from 16 residues. Germline V lookup: CDR1 LNHDA, CDR2 SQIVND (reference sequence). CDR3: CASSIEGTPGTGELFF. CDR3 sequence (DNA): TGTGCCAGTAGTATAGAAGGCACCCCGGGGACCGGGGAGCTGTTTTTT.

This sequence joins TRBV6-4 and TRBJ1-1; 7 bases agree with TRBD1. The CDR3 loop spans 19 amino acids. With 0 bases clipped from V and 2 bases from J, the junction kept 15 bases outside the gene matches. Per the germline V gene, CDR1 is MRHNA and CDR2 is SNTAGT. CDR3 loop: CASSDSIRDRERGNTEAFF. In DNA form, the CDR3 reads TGTGCCAGCAGTGACTCGATCCGAGACAGGGAGAGGGGAAACACTGAAGCTTTCTTT.

This clone has a single count. V gene TRBV5-6 combines with J gene TRBJ1-2; 7 nucleotides line up with TRBD1. Germline V gives CDR1 SGHDT, CDR2 YYEEEE. The CDR3 is 14 amino acids. The junction had 8 bases not matched to a gene; V was cut back by 3 bases and J by 6 bases. CDR3: CASSYQDRVNGYTF. For the CDR3, the DNA is TGTGCCAGCAGCTATCAAGACAGGGTCAATGGCTACACCTTC.

CDR3 in amino acids: CASSQETGTDTQYF. CDR3 sequence (DNA): TGTGCCAGCAGCCAAGAGACAGGCACAGATACGCAGTATTTT. The chain couples TRBV3-1 (or the pseudogene TRBV3-2) to TRBJ2-3; the D gene is possibly TRBD1 (5 bases). CDR3 length: 14 residues. The germline V and J ends were trimmed by 0 bases and 1 base, with 5 bases remaining between them. Germline CDR1 is LGHDT and CDR2 is YNNKEL (reference sequence).

The chain combines TRBV10-3 with TRBJ2-3; 8 nucleotides align to TRBD1. The V and J ends lost 6 bases and 2 bases, in that order; junction bases with no gene match: 4. Looked up from germline, CDR1 is ENHRY and CDR2 is SYGVKD. The CDR3 totals 14 residues. The CDR3 bases are TGTGCCATCAGCCCGGGACAGGACACAGATACGCAGTATTTT. Protein sequence: CAISPGQDTDTQYF.

V and J are TRBV7-2 and TRBJ1-2; the D is unclear. The germline V and J ends were trimmed by 3 bases and 5 bases, with 10 bases remaining between them. Looked up from germline, CDR1 is SGHTA and CDR2 is FQGNSA. The CDR3 is 13 residues long. The CDR3 sequence is CASSLGSGYGYTF. The CDR3 DNA is TGTGCCAGCAGCTTGGGATCGGGATATGGCTACACCTTC.

The rearrangement links TRBV18 to TRBJ1-1; D ambiguous. The germline CDR1 and CDR2 sequences are KGHSH and LQKENI. This CDR3 region has 13 residues. V was trimmed by 6 bases and J by 4 bases, leaving 12 bases between them. CDR3 bases: TGTGCCAGCTCCGCATGGGCGAGCACTGAAGCTTTCTTT. Amino acids: CASSAWASTEAFF.

A few counts support this clone. The rearrangement uses TRBV11-3 and TRBJ2-5; the D gene is possibly TRBD2 (5 bases). The V gene's germline CDR1 is SGHNT and CDR2 YENEEA. The CDR3 runs to 14 residues. V was trimmed by 1 base and J by 5 bases, leaving 11 bases between them. The CDR3 loop is CASSLVATAETQYF. The CDR3, as DNA: TGTGCCAGCAGCTTAGTAGCGACGGCGGAGACCCAGTACTTC. The full variable domain, completed using reference TRBV11-3 and TRBJ2-5, is EAGVVQSPRYKIIEKKQPVAFWCNPISGHNTLYWYLQNLGQGPELLIRYENEEAVDDSQLPKDRFSAERLKGVDSTLKIQPAELGDSAVYLCASSLVATAETQYFGPGTRLLVL.

The V call is TRBV7-9, the J call TRBJ1-2; 8 bases align to TRBD1. The CDR3 is made up of 15 amino acids. From germline, CDR1 is SEHNR and CDR2 FQNEAQ (reference sequence). With V trimmed by 5 bases and J by 8 bases, 13 bases remained unmatched. The CDR3 DNA is TGTGCCAGCAGCCAATCAGGACAGGGCCGGTGGGGCTACACCTTC. Amino acid sequence: CASSQSGQGRWGYTF.

This chain joins TRBV28 and TRBJ1-1, with D unresolved. The germline gives CDR1 MDHEN, CDR2 SYDVKM. V lost 1 base, J lost 0 bases, and 9 bases lay in between. This CDR3 spans 15 amino acids. The CDR3 is CASSLLPGVNTEAFF. CDR3 DNA sequence: TGTGCCAGCAGTTTATTGCCCGGGGTGAACACTGAAGCTTTCTTT.

CDR3 sequence: CASSPGTSLYEQYF. CDR3 nucleotides: TGCGCCAGCAGCCCTGGGACTAGTCTCTACGAGCAGTACTTC. V is TRBV5-1 and J is TRBJ2-7; 8 bases match TRBD2. CDR1 is SGHRS, CDR2 YFSETQ, per germline. V dropped 4 bases and J dropped 3; count of bases not matched to a gene: 6. The CDR3 is 14 residues long. Using reference TRBV5-1 and TRBJ2-7 for the parts outside the CDR3, the full variable domain is KAGVTQTPRYLIKTRGQQVTLSCSPISGHRSVSWYQQTPGQGLQFLFEYFSETQRNKGNFPGRFSGRQFSNSRSEMNVSTLELGDSALYLCASSPGTSLYEQYFGPGTRLTVT.

V usage is TRBV10-1 and J usage is TRBJ1-2; D perhaps matches TRBD1 (5 bases). The CDR3 spans 14 residues. Trimming removed 2 bases at V and 4 bases at J, with 11 bases between. CDR1 is WNHNN, CDR2 SYGVQD, per germline (reference sequence). In DNA form, the CDR3 reads TGCGCCAGCAGTGAGGGTGGACAACCCTATGGCTACACCTTC. This gives the protein CASSEGGQPYGYTF.